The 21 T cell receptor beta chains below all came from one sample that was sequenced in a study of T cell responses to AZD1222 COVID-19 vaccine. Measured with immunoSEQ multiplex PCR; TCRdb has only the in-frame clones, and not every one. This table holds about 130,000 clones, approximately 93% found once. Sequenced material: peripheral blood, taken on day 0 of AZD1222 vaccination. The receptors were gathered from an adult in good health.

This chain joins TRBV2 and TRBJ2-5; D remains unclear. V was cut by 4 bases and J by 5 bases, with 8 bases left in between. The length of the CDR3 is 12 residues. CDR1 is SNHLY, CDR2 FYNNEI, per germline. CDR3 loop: CASSGARETQYF. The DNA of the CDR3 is TGTGCCAGCAGTGGGGCAAGGGAGACCCAGTACTTC.

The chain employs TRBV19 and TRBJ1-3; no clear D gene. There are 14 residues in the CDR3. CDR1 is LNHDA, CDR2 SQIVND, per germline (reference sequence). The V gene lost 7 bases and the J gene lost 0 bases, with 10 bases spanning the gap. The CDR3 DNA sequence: TGTGCCAGTAAGGCTTCCTACTCTGGAAACACCATATATTTT. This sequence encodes CASKASYSGNTIYF.

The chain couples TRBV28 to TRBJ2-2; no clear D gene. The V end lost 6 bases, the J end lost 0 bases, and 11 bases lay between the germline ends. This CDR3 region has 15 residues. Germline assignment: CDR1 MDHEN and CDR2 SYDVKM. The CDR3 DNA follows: TGTGCCAGCAGACCGAACCTTGCGAACACCGGGGAGCTGTTTTTT. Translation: CASRPNLANTGELFF.

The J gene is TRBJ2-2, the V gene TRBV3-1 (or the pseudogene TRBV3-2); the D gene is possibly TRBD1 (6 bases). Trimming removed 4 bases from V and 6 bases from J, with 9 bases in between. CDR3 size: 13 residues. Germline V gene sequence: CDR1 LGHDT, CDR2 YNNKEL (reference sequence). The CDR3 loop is CASSLRGSGELFF. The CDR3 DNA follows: TGTGCCAGCAGCCTCAGGGGTTCCGGGGAGCTGTTTTTT.

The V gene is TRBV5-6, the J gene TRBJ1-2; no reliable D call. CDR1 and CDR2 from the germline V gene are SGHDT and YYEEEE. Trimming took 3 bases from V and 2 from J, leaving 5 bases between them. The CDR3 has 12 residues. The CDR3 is CASSYRNYGYTF. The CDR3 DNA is TGTGCCAGCAGCTACCGGAACTATGGCTACACCTTC. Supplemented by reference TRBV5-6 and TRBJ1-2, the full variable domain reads DAGVTQSPTHLIKTRGQQVTLRCSPKSGHDTVSWYQQALGQGPQFIFQYYEEEERQRGNFPDRFSGHQFPNYSSELNVNALLLGDSALYLCASSYRNYGYTFGSGTRLTVV.

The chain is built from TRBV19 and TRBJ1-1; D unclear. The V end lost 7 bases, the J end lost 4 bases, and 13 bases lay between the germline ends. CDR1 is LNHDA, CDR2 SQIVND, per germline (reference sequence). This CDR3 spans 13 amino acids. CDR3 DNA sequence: TGTGCCAGTAAGGCAGGCTGGGGCACTGAAGCTTTCTTT. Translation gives CASKAGWGTEAFF.

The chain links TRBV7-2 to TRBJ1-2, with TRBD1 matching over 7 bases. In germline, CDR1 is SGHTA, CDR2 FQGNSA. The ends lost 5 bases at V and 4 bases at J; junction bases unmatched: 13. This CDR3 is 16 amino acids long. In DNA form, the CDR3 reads TGTGCCAGCAGCACCAGACAGGGAGGGAGGGTCTATGGCTACACCTTC. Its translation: CASSTRQGGRVYGYTF.

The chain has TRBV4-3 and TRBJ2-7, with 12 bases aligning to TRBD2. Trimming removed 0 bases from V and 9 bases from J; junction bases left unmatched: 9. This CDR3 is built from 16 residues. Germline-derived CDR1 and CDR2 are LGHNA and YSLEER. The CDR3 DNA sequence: TGCGCCAGCAGCCAAGAGTTTTCTAGCGGGAGGGCCAGGCAGTACTTC. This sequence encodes CASSQEFSSGRARQYF.

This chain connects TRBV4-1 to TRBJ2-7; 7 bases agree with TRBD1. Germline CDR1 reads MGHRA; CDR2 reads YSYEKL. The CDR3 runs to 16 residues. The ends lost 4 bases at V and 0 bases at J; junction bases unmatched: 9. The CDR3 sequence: CASSPGTGQSSYEQYF. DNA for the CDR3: TGCGCCAGCAGCCCCGGGACGGGACAGTCCTCCTACGAGCAGTACTTC.

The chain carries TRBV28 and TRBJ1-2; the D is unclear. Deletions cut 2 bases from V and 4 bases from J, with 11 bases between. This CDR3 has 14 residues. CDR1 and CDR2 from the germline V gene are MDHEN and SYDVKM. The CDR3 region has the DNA TGTGCCAGCAGTTTACCCGGCATCAGCTATGGCTACACCTTC. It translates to CASSLPGISYGYTF.

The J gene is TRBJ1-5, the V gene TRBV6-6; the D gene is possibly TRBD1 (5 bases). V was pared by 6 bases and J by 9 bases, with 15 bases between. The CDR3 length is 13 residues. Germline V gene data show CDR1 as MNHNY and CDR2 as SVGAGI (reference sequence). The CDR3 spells CASRAGGVLPQHF. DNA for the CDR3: TGTGCCAGCAGGGCGGGGGGGGTGTTGCCCCAGCATTTT.

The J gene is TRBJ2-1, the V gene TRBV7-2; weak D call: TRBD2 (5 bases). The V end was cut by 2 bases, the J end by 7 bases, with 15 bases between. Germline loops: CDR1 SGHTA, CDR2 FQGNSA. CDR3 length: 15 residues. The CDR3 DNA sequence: TGTGCCAGCAGCTTAATCCTAGGGTGGAGGAATGAGCAGTTCTTC. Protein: CASSLILGWRNEQFF.

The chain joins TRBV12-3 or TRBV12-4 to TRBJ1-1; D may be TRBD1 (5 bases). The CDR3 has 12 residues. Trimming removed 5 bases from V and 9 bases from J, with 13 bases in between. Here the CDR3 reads CASSHGTGKAFF. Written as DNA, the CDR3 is TGTGCCAGCAGTCACGGGACGGGTAAAGCTTTCTTT.

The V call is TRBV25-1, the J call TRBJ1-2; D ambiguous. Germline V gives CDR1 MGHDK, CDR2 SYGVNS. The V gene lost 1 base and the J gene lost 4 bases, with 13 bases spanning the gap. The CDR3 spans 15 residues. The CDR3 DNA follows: TGTGCCAGCAGTGAATGGGAGGATGGGAGCTATGGCTACACCTTC. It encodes CASSEWEDGSYGYTF.

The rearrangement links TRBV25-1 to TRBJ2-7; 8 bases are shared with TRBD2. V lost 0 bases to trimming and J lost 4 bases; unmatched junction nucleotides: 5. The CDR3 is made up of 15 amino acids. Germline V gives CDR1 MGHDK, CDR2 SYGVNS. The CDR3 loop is CASSEYSGTRYEQYF. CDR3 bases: TGTGCCAGCAGTGAATATAGCGGGACGAGGTACGAGCAGTACTTC.

The CDR3 DNA reads as TGTGCCACCAGAGCGGGAGGCGGGGGGACCCAGTACTTC. Protein product: CATRAGGGGTQYF. This chain connects TRBV24-1 to TRBJ2-5; 9 bases agree with TRBD2. The germline V gene encodes CDR1 KGHDR and CDR2 SFDVKD. This CDR3 has 13 residues. V dropped 7 bases and J dropped 7; count of bases not matched to a gene: 6.

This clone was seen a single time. DNA of the CDR3: TGTGCCAGTAATACAGGGGATAATTCACCCCTCCACTTT. Protein product: CASNTGDNSPLHF. The chain links TRBV2 to TRBJ1-6, with TRBD1 matching 7 bases. Germline assignment: CDR1 SNHLY and CDR2 FYNNEI. J lost 5 bases, V lost 9 bases, and 4 bases had no gene match. The CDR3 contains 13 residues.

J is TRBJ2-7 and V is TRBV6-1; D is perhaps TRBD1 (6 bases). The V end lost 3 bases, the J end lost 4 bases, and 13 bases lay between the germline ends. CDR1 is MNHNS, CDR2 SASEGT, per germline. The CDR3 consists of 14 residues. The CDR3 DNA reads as TGTGCCAGCAGTGACGGGCAGGGGCTATACGAGCAGTACTTC. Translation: CASSDGQGLYEQYF.

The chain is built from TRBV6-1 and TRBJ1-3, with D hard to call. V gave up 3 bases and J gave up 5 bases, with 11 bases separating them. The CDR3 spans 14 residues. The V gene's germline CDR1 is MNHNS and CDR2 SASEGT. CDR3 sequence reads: CASSDLPTRNTIYF. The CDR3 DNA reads TGTGCCAGCAGTGACCTACCGACCCGAAACACCATATATTTT.

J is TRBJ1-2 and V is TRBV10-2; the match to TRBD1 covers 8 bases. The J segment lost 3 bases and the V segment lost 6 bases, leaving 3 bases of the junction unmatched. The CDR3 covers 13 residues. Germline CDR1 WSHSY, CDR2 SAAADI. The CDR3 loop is CASRLDRDYGYTF. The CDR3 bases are TGCGCCAGCAGATTGGACAGGGACTATGGCTACACCTTC.

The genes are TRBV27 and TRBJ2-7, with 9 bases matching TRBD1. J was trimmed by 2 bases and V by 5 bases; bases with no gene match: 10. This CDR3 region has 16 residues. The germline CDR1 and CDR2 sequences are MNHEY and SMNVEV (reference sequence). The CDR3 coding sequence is TGTGCCAGCAGTCCAATACCAGGACAGGGGACCTACGAGCAGTACTTC. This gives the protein CASSPIPGQGTYEQYF.